The 12 T cell receptor beta chains listed next were all sequenced from one sample in a study of cytomegalovirus exposure and HLA in healthy donors. Use of 60 Vbeta and 13 Jbeta primers characterized the PCR. The data were produced by immunoSEQ multiplex PCR, yet TCRdb's version contains in-frame clones alone and is incomplete. The table includes about 160,000 clones, around three quarters detected once. Sample: PBMCs. Receptors originate from a man aged 40-49 years in good health and CMV-seronegative.

This clone was observed once. The chain joins TRBV11-3 to TRBJ2-7, with 12 positions matching TRBD2. V was pared by 5 bases and J by 1 base, with 3 bases of the junction left unmatched. From germline, CDR1 is SGHNT and CDR2 YENEEA. This CDR3 region has 15 residues. The CDR3 DNA follows: TGTGCCAGCAGCCCCGGACTAGCGGGGTCCTACGAGCAGTACTTC. Translation gives CASSPGLAGSYEQYF.

The chain couples TRBV2 to TRBJ2-2; 8 bases agree with TRBD2. V was clipped by 5 bases and J by 1 base; unmatched bases: 12. This CDR3 is built from 18 residues. CDR1 and CDR2 from the germline V gene are SNHLY and FYNNEI. The CDR3 protein is CASSPGLARSRNTGELFF. CDR3 DNA: TGTGCCAGCAGTCCCGGACTAGCCCGATCCCGGAACACCGGGGAGCTGTTTTTT.

The chain combines TRBV9 with TRBJ2-1, with TRBD2 matching over 13 bases. In germline, CDR1 is SGDLS, CDR2 YYNGEE. This CDR3 comprises 17 residues. J lost 7 bases, V lost 0 bases, and 7 bases had no gene match. As DNA, the CDR3 is TGTGCCAGCAGCGTAGATCCGACTAGCGGGAGGAGGAATGAGCAGTTCTTC. It codes for CASSVDPTSGRRNEQFF.

The V and J genes are TRBV30 and TRBJ1-4; 11 bases agree with TRBD1. V shed 0 bases, J shed 5 bases, and the junction held 2 bases outside the gene matches. In germline, CDR1 is GTSNPN, CDR2 SVGIG (reference sequence). The CDR3 runs 15 residues. The DNA for the CDR3 is TGTGCCTGGAGTGTGGGACAGGGGGGGAATGAAAAACTGTTTTTT. Amino acid sequence: CAWSVGQGGNEKLFF.

This chain connects TRBV7-6 to TRBJ2-7, with D unclear. The CDR3 runs 13 residues. V was shortened by 4 bases and J by 5 bases, with 12 bases between the two germline ends. Germline CDR1 reads SGHVS; CDR2 reads FNYEAQ. In DNA form, the CDR3 reads TGTGCCAGCAGCTCTCGTCTTCAGGACGAGCAGTACTTC. It specifies CASSSRLQDEQYF.

V usage is TRBV29-1 and J usage is TRBJ1-1, with 7 bases identical to TRBD1. The CDR3 has 13 amino acids. V trimming: 4 bases; J trimming: 4 bases; junction bases outside the gene matches: 6. Germline V CDR1 and CDR2: SQVTM, ANQGSEA. The DNA for the CDR3 is TGCAGCGTTGTAGAGGGGGCTGGCACTGAAGCTTTCTTT. It yields the protein CSVVEGAGTEAFF.

The CDR3 DNA reads TGTGCCAGCAGTTTCGTAATGACAGGGAACAATGAGCAGTTCTTC. Encoded protein: CASSFVMTGNNEQFF. This chain joins TRBV28 and TRBJ2-1; 7 nucleotides agree with TRBD1. This CDR3 contains 15 residues. The V and J ends lost 3 bases and 5 bases, in that order; junction bases with no gene match: 7. Germline V CDR1 and CDR2: MDHEN, SYDVKM.

The table lists this clone with a count of one. This sequence joins TRBV5-4 and TRBJ2-1; TRBD1 matches at 10 bases. The CDR3 is 15 residues long. The V segment lost 3 bases and the J segment 7 bases; nucleotides outside the gene matches: 7. Per germline, CDR1 SGHNT and CDR2 YYREEE (reference sequence). The CDR3 nucleotides are TGTGCCAGCAGCTGGGACAGGGGCGGAGGAAATGAGCAGTTCTTC. It specifies CASSWDRGGGNEQFF.

The rearrangement links TRBV5-1 to TRBJ1-6; TRBD1 matches at 9 bases. This CDR3 has 14 amino acids. With 9 bases clipped from V and 9 bases from J, the junction kept 10 bases outside the gene matches. CDR1 and CDR2 from the germline V gene are SGHRS and YFSETQ. In DNA form, the CDR3 reads TGCGCCACCCGAGTCGGGACAGGGCCTTCACCCCTCCACTTT. Translated: CATRVGTGPSPLHF. Filled out from reference TRBV5-1 and TRBJ1-6, the complete variable domain reads KAGVTQTPRYLIKTRGQQVTLSCSPISGHRSVSWYQQTPGQGLQFLFEYFSETQRNKGNFPGRFSGRQFSNSRSEMNVSTLELGDSALYLCATRVGTGPSPLHFGNGTRLTVT.

V is TRBV29-1 and J is TRBJ2-2; tentative D call: TRBD2 (5 bases). V was cut by 6 bases and J by 2 bases, with 16 bases left in between. Germline lookup yields CDR1 SQVTM and CDR2 ANQGSEA. This CDR3 is built from 15 residues. As DNA, the CDR3 is TGCAGCGTGGAACCCGCGAGCGGAAACACCGGGGAGCTGTTTTTT. This encodes CSVEPASGNTGELFF.

This clone was observed a few times. The chain uses TRBV5-5 and TRBJ1-2; D uncertain. The V end was cut by 4 bases, the J end by 0 bases, with 4 bases between. The CDR3 is 12 residues long. Looked up from germline, CDR1 is SGHKS and CDR2 is YYEKEE (reference sequence). CDR3 amino acids: CASSQTNYGYTF. DNA for the CDR3: TGTGCCAGCAGCCAAACTAACTATGGCTACACCTTC. Full variable domain (missing parts from reference TRBV5-5 and TRBJ1-2): DAGVTQSPTHLIKTRGQQVTLRCSPISGHKSVSWYQQVLGQGPQFIFQYYEKEERGRGNFPDRFSARQFPNYSSELNVNALLLGDSALYLCASSQTNYGYTFGSGTRLTVV.

This sequence joins TRBV19 and TRBJ1-5; D uncertain. V was pared by 5 bases and J by 0 bases, with 11 bases between. The CDR3 spans 15 residues. Germline values: CDR1 LNHDA, CDR2 SQIVND (reference sequence). Here the CDR3 DNA reads TGTGCCAGTAGTGCAACGGGGTATAGCAATCAGCCCCAGCATTTT. It yields the protein CASSATGYSNQPQHF.